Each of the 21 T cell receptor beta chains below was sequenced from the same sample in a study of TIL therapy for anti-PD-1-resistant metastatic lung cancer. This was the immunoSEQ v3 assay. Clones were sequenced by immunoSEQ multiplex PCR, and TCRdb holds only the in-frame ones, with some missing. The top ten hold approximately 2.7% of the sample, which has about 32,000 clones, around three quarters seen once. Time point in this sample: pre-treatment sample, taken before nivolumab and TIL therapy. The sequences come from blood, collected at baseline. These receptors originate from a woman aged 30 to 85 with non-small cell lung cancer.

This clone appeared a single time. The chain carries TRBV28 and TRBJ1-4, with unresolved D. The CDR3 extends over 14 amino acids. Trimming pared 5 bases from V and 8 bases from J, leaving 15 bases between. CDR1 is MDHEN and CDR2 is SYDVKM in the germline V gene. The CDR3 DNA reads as TGTGCCAGCAGTCCTCAGGCCGTGGGGGAAAAACTGTTTTTT. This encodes CASSPQAVGEKLFF.

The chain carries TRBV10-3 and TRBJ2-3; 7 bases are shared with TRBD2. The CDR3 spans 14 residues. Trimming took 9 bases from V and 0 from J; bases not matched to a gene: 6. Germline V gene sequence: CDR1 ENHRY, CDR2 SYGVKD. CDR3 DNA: TGTGCCATTTCCGGACTAGGTAGCACAGATACGCAGTATTTT. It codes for CAISGLGSTDTQYF.

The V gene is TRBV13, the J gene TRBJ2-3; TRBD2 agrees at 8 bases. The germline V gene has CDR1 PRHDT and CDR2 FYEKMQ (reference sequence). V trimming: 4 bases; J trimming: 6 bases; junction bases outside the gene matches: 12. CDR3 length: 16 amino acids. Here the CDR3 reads CASSSISGREKDTQYF. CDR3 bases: TGTGCCAGCAGCTCCATCAGCGGGAGAGAGAAGGATACGCAGTATTTT.

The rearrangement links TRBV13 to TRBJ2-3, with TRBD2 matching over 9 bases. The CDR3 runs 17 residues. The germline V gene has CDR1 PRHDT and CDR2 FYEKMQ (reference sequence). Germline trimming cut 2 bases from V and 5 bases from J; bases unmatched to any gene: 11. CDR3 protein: CASSLTRLAAGLDTQYF. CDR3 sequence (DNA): TGTGCCAGCAGCTTAACCCGACTAGCGGCGGGACTAGATACGCAGTATTTT.

The CDR3, as DNA: TGTGCCAGCAGTCCCGAACCAGGGGTTGGAAACACCATATATTTT. It encodes CASSPEPGVGNTIYF. The rearrangement links TRBV2 to TRBJ1-3; a weak D match, TRBD1 (6 bases). Germline loops: CDR1 SNHLY, CDR2 FYNNEI. V lost 5 bases and J lost 3, with 14 bases in between. CDR3 size: 15 residues. Based on the CDR3 plus reference TRBV2 and TRBJ1-3, the full variable domain is EPEVTQTPSHQVTQMGQEVILRCVPISNHLYFYWYRQILGQKVEFLVSFYNNEISEKSEIFDDQFSVERPDGSNFTLKIRSTKLEDSAMYFCASSPEPGVGNTIYFGEGSWLTVV.

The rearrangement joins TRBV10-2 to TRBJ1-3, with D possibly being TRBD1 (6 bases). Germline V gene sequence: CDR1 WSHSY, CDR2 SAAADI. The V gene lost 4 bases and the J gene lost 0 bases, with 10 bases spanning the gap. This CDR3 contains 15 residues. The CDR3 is CASSAVDSSGNTIYF. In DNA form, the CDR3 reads TGCGCCAGCAGTGCGGTGGACAGCTCTGGAAACACCATATATTTT.

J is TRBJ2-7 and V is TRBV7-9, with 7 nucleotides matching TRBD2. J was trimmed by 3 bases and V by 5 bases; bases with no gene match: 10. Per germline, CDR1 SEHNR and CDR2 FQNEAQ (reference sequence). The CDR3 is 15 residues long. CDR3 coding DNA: TGTGCCAGCAGCCCCACGGGCTGGGGGGGCTACGAGCAGTACTTC. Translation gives CASSPTGWGGYEQYF.

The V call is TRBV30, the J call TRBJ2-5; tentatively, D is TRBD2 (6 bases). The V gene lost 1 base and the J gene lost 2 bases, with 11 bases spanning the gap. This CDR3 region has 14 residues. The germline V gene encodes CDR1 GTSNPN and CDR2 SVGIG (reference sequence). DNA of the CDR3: TGTGCCTGGAGTGGGGTGGCGGGGCAAGAGACCCAGTACTTC. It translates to CAWSGVAGQETQYF.

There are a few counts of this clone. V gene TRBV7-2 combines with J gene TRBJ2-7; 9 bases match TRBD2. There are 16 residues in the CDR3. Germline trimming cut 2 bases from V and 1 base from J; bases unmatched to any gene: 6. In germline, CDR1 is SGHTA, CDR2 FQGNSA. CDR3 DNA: TGTGCCAGCAGCTTATCCCGACTAGCGGCTTCCTACGAGCAGTACTTC. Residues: CASSLSRLAASYEQYF.

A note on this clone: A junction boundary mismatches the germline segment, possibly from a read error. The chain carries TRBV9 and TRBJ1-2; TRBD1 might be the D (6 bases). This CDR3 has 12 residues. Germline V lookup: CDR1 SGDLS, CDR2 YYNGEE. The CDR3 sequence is CASSALSTGLSF. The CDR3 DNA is TGTGCCAGCAGCGCGTTGTCAACAGGGTTATCCTTC.

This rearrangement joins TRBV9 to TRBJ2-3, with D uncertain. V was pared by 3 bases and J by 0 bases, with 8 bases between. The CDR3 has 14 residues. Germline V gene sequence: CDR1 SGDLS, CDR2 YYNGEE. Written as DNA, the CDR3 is TGTGCCAGCAGCGGGGAAATTAGCACAGATACGCAGTATTTT. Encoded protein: CASSGEISTDTQYF.

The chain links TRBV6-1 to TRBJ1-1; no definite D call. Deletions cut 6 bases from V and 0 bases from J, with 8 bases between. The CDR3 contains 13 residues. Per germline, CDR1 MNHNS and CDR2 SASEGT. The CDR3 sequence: CASRGTLNTEAFF. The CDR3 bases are TGTGCCAGCAGAGGTACCCTGAACACTGAAGCTTTCTTT.

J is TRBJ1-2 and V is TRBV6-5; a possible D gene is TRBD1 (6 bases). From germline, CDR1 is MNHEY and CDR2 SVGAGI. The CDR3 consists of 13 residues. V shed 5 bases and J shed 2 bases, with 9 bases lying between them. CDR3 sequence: CASSRTVNYGYTF. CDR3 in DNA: TGTGCCAGCAGTCGGACAGTGAACTATGGCTACACCTTC.

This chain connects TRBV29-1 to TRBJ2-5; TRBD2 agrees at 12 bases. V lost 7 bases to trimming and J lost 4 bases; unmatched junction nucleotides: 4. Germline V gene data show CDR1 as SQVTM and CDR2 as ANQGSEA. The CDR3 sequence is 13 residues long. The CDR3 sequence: CSAQGLAGETQYF. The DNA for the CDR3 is TGCAGCGCCCAGGGACTAGCGGGAGAGACCCAGTACTTC.

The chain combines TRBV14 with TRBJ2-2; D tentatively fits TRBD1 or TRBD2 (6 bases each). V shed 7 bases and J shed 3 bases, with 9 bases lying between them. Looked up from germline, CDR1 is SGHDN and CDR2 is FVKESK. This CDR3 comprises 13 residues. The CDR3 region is CASNRGHTGELFF. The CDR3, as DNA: TGTGCCAGCAATCGGGGGCACACCGGGGAGCTGTTTTTT.

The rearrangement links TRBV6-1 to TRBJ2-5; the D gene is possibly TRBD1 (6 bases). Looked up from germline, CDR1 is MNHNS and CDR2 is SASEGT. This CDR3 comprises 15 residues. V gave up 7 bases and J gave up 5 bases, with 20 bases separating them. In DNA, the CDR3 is TGTGCCAGCACTCAATTCGCCCGACAGGATGAGACCCAGTACTTC. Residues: CASTQFARQDETQYF.

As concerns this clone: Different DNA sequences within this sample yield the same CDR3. The CDR3 DNA reads as TGTGCCAGCAGCTTAGTTCAGAATCAGCCCCAGCATTTT. This codes for CASSLVQNQPQHF. The rearrangement links TRBV7-2 to TRBJ1-5, with D unresolved. Germline V gives CDR1 SGHTA, CDR2 FQGNSA. V was pared by 1 base and J by 4 bases, with 5 bases between. This CDR3 is 13 amino acids long.

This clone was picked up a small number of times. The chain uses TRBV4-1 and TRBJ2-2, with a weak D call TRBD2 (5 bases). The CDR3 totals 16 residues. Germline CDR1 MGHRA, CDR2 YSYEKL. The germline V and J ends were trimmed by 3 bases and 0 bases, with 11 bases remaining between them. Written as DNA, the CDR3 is TGCGCCAGCAGCCAGCCAGGACTTTCGAACACCGGGGAGCTGTTTTTT. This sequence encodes CASSQPGLSNTGELFF.

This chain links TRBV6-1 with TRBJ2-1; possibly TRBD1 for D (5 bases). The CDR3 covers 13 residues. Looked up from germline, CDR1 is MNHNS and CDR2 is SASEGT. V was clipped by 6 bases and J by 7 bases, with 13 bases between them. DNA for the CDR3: TGTGCCAGCAGCTCTAACAGGTTAAATGAGCAGTTCTTC. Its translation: CASSSNRLNEQFF.

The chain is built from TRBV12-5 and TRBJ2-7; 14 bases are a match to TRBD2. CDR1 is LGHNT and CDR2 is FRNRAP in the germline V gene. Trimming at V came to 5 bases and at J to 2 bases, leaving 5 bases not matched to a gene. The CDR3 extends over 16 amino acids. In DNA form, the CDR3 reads TGTGCTAGTGGTCCCGGGACTAGCGGGGGAGCCTACGAGCAGTACTTC. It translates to CASGPGTSGGAYEQYF.

The CDR3 loop reads CASRMDSRGGTGELFF. CDR3 bases: TGTGCCAGCAGAATGGACAGCCGGGGAGGTACCGGGGAGCTGTTTTTT. The chain combines TRBV11-1 with TRBJ2-2; possibly TRBD1 or TRBD2 for D (6 bases each). This CDR3 is built from 16 residues. Germline values: CDR1 SGHAT, CDR2 FQDESV (reference sequence). The V gene lost 6 bases and the J gene lost 5 bases, with 19 bases spanning the gap.